This T cell receptor beta chain was sequenced in a study of vaccination and CD4 T cells after COVID-19. In the study overall: Samples were taken after vaccination, a median of roughly 70 days after dose two, with a range of 14 to 241. Study conclusions and caveats: Researchers report that a median approximately 85% of reactive clones in convalescent patients surfaced only post-vaccination.

The CDR3 is 12 amino acids. Trimming took 5 bases from V and 0 from J, leaving 4 bases between them. Germline assignment: CDR1 MDHEN and CDR2 SYDVKM. On this clonotype: Its antigen remains unknown.

Cultured CD4+ T cell DNA was sequenced using the Oncomine TCR Beta short-read assay. TCRdb re-called the PCR reads through MiXCR, storing one row per CDR3 protein. The sample lists over 10,000 distinct CDR3 sequences; 70% to 80% were seen once. The treatment denotes: approximately 10-day PBMC culture with coronavirus spike peptide pools or control peptides (ViraFEST assay). The TCR comes from a human donor who had recovered from COVID-19. Sequences were obtained from CD4+ T cells from blood, cultured in vitro. V and J are TRBV28 and TRBJ1-2; D not certain. CDR3 sequence (DNA): TGTGCCAGCAGTCTAGCTAACTATGGCTACACCTTC. This gives the protein CASSLANYGYTF.